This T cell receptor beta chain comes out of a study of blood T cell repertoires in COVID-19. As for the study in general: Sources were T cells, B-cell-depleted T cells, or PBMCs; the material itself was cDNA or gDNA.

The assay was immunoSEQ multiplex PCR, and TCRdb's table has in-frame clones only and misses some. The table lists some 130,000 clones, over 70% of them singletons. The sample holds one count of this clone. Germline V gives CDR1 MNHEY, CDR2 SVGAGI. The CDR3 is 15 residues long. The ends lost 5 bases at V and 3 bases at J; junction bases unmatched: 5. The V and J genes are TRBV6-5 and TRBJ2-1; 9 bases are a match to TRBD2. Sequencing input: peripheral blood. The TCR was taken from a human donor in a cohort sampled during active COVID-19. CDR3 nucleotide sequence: TGTGCCAGCAGTAAGACTAGCGGAATCTACAATGAGCAGTTCTTC. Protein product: CASSKTSGIYNEQFF.